This record concerns one TCR beta chain sequence. Its cognate antigen is unknown. The data are from a study of T cell responses to AZD1222 COVID-19 vaccine. Findings of the study overall: White British ancestry dominated among donors, who included more females, and clonal diversity was possibly underestimated. Of spike-specific TCRs, nearly half reportedly target regions left unmutated in variants.

The CDR3 length is 14 residues. Germline CDR1 reads SNHLY; CDR2 reads FYNNEI. Trimming took 7 bases from V and 2 from J; bases not matched to a gene: 6. Sequencing used immunoSEQ multiplex PCR; TCRdb keeps in-frame clones, though not all of them. The repertoire holds 180,000 or so clones, with approximately 94% as singletons. Sequenced material: peripheral blood, taken on day 0 of AZD1222 vaccination. This rearrangement joins TRBV2 to TRBJ2-7, with TRBD1 matching 9 bases. The TCR originated in an adult in good health. The CDR3 DNA sequence: TGTGCCAGCACCCGACAGGGGGGGACCTACGAGCAGTACTTC. Translating gives CASTRQGGTYEQYF.